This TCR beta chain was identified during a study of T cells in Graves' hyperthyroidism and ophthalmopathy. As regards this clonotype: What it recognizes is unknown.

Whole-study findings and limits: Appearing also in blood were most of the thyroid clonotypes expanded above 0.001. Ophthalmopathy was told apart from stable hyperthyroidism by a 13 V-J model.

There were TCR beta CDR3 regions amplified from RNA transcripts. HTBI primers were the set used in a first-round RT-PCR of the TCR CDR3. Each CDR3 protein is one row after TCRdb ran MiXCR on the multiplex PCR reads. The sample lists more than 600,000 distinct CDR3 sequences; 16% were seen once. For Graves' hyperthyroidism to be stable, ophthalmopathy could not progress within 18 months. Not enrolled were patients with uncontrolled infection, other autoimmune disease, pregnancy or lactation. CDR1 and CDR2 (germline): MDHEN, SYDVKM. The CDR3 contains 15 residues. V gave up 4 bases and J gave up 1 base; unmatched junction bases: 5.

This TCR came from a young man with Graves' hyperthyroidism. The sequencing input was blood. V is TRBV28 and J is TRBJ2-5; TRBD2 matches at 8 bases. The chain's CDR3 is CASSWGGRFQETQYF. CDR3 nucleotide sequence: TGTGCCAGCAGTTGGGGCGGGAGGTTCCAAGAGACCCAGTACTTC.